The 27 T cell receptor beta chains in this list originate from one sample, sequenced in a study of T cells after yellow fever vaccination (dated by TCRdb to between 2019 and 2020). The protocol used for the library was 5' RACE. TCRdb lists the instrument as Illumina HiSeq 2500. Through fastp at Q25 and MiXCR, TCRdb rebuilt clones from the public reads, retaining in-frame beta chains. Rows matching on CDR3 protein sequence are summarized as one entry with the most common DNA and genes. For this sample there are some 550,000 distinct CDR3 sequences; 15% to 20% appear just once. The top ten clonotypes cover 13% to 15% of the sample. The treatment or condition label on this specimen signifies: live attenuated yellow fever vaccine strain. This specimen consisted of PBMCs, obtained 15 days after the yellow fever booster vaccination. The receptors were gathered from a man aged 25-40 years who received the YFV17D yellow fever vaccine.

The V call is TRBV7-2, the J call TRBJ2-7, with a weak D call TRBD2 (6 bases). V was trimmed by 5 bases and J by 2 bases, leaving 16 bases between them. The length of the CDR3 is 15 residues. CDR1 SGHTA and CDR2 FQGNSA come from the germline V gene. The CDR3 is CASSTRELLTYEQYF. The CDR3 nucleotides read TGTGCCAGCAGCACCCGGGAGCTCCTGACCTACGAGCAGTACTTC.

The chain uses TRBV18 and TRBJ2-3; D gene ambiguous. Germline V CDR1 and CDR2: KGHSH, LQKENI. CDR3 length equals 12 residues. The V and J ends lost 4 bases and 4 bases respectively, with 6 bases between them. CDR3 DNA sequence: TGTGCCAGCTCACTCAAAGCAGATACGCAGTATTTT. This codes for CASSLKADTQYF.

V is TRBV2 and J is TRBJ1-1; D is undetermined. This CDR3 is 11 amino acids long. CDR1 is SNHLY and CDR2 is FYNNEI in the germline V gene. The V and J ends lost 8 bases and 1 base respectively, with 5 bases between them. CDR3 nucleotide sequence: TGTGCCAGCCAAGAGAACACTGAAGCTTTCTTT. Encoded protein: CASQENTEAFF.

CDR3 in DNA: TGTGCCAGCAGTGTCACTGGAGATACGCAGTATTTT. This sequence encodes CASSVTGDTQYF. V gene TRBV25-1 combines with J gene TRBJ2-3; D ambiguous. CDR1 is MGHDK, CDR2 SYGVNS, per germline. CDR3 length equals 12 residues. Trimming left V 4 bases short and J 5 bases short, with 7 bases between.

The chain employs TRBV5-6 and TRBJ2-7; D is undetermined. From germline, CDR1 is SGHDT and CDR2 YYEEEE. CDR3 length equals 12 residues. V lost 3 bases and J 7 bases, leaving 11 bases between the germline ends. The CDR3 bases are TGTGCCAGCAGCTCCACGGTGGGGGAGCAGTACTTC. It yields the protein CASSSTVGEQYF. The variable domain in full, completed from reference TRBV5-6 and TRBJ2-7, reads DAGVTQSPTHLIKTRGQQVTLRCSPKSGHDTVSWYQQALGQGPQFIFQYYEEEERQRGNFPDRFSGHQFPNYSSELNVNALLLGDSALYLCASSSTVGEQYFGPGTRLTVT.

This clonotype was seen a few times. The DNA of the CDR3 is TGTGCCTCCCTGACAGGTAACTCCTACGAGCAGTACTTC. Encoded protein: CASLTGNSYEQYF. This chain links TRBV30 with TRBJ2-7, with D possibly TRBD1 on 6 matching bases. The V end lost 7 bases, the J end lost 0 bases, and 13 bases lay between the germline ends. The germline V gene has CDR1 GTSNPN and CDR2 SVGIG (reference sequence). The length of the CDR3 is 13 residues.

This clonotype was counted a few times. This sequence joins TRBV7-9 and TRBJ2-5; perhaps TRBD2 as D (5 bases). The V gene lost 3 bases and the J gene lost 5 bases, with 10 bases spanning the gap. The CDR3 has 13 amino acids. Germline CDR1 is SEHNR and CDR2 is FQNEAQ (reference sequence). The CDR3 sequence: CASSLMSGETQYF. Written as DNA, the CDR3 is TGTGCCAGCAGCTTGATGAGCGGTGAGACCCAGTACTTC. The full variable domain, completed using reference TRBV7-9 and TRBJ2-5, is DTGVSQNPRHKITKRGQNVTFRCDPISEHNRLYWYRQTLGQGPEFLTYFQNEAQLEKSRLLSDRFSAERPKGSFSTLEIQRTEQGDSAMYLCASSLMSGETQYFGPGTRLLVL.

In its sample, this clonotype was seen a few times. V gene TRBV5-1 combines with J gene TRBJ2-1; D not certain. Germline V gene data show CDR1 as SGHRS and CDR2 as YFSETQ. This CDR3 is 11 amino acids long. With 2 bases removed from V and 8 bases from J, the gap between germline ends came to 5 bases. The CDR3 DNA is TGCGCCAGCAGCTTCGATGATGAGCAGTTCTTC. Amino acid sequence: CASSFDDEQFF.

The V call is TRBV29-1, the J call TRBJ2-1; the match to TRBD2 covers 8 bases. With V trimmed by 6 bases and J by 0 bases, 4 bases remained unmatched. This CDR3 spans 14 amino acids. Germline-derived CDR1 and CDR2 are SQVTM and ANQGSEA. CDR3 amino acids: CSVLAASSYNEQFF. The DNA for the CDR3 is TGCAGCGTACTAGCGGCAAGCTCCTACAATGAGCAGTTCTTC.

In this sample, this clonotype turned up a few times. In DNA, the CDR3 is TGTGCCAGCAGCTTACAAGGCCCTAAGGAGCAGTTCTTC. This sequence encodes CASSLQGPKEQFF. The chain carries TRBV7-2 and TRBJ2-1; D remains unclear. CDR3 length: 13 amino acids. Germline V gene lookup returns CDR1 SGHTA and CDR2 FQGNSA. The V and J ends lost 2 bases and 10 bases respectively, with 12 bases between them.

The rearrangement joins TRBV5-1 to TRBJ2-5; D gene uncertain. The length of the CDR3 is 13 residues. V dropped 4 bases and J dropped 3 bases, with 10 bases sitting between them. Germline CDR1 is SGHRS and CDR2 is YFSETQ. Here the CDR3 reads CASSPRLEETQYF. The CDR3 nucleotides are TGCGCCAGCAGCCCCCGCCTTGAAGAGACCCAGTACTTC.

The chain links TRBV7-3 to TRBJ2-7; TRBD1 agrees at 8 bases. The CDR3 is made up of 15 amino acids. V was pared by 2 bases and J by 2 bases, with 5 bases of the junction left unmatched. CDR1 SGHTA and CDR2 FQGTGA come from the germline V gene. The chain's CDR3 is CASSLGQGVAYEQYF. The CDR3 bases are TGTGCCAGCAGCTTAGGACAGGGCGTCGCCTACGAGCAGTACTTC.

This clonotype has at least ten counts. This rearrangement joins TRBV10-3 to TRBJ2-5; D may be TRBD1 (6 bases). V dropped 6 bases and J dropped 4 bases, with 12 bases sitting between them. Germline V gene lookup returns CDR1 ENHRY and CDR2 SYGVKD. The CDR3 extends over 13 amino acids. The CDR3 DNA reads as TGTGCCATCAGCCGCGACAGGTCAGAGACCCAGTACTTC. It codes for CAISRDRSETQYF.

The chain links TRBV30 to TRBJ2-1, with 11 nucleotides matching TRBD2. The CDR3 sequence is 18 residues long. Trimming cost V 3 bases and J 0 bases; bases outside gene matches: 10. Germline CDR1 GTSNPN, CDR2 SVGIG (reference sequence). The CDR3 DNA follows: TGTGCCTGGAGAGCCGGGACTAGCGGCCCTAGCTCCTACAATGAGCAGTTCTTC. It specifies CAWRAGTSGPSSYNEQFF.

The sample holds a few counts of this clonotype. The CDR3 spells CASGHRGNTEAFF. Written as DNA, the CDR3 is TGCGCCAGCGGACACAGGGGTAACACTGAAGCTTTCTTT. The rearrangement uses TRBV5-1 and TRBJ1-1, with 7 bases fitting TRBD1. The junction had 5 bases not matched to a gene; V was cut back by 7 bases and J by 2 bases. This CDR3 is built from 13 residues. The V gene's germline CDR1 is SGHRS and CDR2 YFSETQ.

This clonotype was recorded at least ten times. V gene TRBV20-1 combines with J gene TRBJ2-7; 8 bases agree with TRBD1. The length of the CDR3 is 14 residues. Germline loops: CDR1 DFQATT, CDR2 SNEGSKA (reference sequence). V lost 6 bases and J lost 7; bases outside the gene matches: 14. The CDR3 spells CSADPGTGLLEQYF. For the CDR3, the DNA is TGCAGTGCGGATCCCGGGACAGGACTCCTTGAGCAGTACTTC.

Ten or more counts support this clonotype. CDR3 loop: CASSLGQGGRDTQYF. DNA for the CDR3: TGCGCCAGCAGCTTGGGCCAGGGAGGAAGAGATACGCAGTATTTT. The genes are TRBV5-1 and TRBJ2-3; the D gene is possibly TRBD2 (6 bases). The V gene lost 0 bases and the J gene lost 5 bases, with 13 bases spanning the gap. Per the germline V gene, CDR1 is SGHRS and CDR2 is YFSETQ. This CDR3 has 15 residues.

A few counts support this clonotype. CDR3 residues: CASSQEPPPANTIYF. The CDR3 DNA reads TGCGCCAGCAGCCAAGAACCCCCTCCGGCAAACACCATATATTTT. This chain connects TRBV4-3 to TRBJ1-3, with D uncertain. Deletions cut 0 bases from V and 6 bases from J, with 12 bases between. This CDR3 contains 15 residues. Per the germline V gene, CDR1 is LGHNA and CDR2 is YSLEER.

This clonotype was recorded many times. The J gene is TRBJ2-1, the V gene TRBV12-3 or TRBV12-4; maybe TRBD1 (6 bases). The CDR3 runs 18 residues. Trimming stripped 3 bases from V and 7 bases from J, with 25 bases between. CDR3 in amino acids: CASSFGVGPQGRRNEQFF. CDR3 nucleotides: TGTGCCAGCAGTTTCGGGGTTGGTCCGCAGGGGCGTAGAAATGAGCAGTTCTTC.

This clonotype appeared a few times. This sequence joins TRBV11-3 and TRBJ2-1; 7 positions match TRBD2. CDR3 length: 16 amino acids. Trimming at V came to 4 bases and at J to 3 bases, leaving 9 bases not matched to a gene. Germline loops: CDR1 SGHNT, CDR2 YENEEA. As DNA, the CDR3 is TGTGCCAGCAGCTGGTCCGGGGCTAGCGGCTACAATGAGCAGTTCTTC. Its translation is CASSWSGASGYNEQFF.

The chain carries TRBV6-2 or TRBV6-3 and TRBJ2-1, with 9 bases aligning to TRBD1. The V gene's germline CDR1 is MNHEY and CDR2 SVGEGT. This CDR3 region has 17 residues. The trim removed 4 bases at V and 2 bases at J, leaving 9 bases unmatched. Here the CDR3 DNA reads TGTGCCAGCAGTTTCGAGAGGGGACAGGGCCCCTACAATGAGCAGTTCTTC. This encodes CASSFERGQGPYNEQFF.

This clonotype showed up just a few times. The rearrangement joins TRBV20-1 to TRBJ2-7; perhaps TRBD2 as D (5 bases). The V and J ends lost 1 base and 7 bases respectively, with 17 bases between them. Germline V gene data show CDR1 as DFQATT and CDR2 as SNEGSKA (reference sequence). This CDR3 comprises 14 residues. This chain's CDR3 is CSARVLAVREEQYF. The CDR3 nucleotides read TGCAGTGCTAGAGTTCTAGCCGTTCGGGAAGAGCAGTACTTC.

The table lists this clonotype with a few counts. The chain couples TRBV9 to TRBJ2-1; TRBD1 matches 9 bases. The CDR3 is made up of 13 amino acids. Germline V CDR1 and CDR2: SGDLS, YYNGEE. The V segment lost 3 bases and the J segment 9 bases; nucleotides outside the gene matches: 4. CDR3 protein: CASSAGQGSEQFF. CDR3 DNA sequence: TGTGCCAGCAGCGCCGGACAGGGGAGTGAGCAGTTCTTC.

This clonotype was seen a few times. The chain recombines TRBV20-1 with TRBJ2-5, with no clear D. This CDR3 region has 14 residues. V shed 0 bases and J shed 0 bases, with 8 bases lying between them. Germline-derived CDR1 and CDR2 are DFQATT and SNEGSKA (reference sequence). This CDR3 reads CSARDPRYQETQYF. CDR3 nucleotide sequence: TGCAGTGCTAGAGACCCCAGATACCAAGAGACCCAGTACTTC.

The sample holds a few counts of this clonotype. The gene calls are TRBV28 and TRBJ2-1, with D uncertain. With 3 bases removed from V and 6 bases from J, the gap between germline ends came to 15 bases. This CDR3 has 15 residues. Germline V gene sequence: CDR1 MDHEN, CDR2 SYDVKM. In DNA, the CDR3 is TGTGCCAGCAGTTTTTATCGCGGCGCCCTCAATGAGCAGTTCTTC. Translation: CASSFYRGALNEQFF. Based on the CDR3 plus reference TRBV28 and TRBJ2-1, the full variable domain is DVKVTQSSRYLVKRTGEKVFLECVQDMDHENMFWYRQDPGLGLRLIYFSYDVKMKEKGDIPEGYSVSREKKERFSLILESASTNQTSMYLCASSFYRGALNEQFFGPGTRLTVL.

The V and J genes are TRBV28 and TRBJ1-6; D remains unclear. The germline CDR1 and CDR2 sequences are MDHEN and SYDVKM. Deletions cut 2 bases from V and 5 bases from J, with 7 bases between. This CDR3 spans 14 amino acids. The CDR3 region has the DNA TGTGCCAGCAGTTTAGACGCGAATAATTCACCCCTCCACTTT. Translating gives CASSLDANNSPLHF.

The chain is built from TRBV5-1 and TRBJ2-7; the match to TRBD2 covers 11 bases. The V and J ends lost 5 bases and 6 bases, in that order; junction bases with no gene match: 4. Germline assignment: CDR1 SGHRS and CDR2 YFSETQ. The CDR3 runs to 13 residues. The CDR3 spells CASRLAGVPEQYF. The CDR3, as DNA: TGCGCCAGCAGACTAGCGGGAGTCCCCGAGCAGTACTTC.